Sequencing of this TCR beta chain was carried out in a study of T cells after yellow fever vaccination. About the research overall: Preparing low-cell-number fractions relied on SMART-Seq v4 Ultra Low Input.

Study outcomes and limitations: Clones that expanded after primary vaccination mostly reappeared after the booster (around 96% CD4, approximately 89% CD8). Weaker, the secondary response peaked sooner, at day 5 versus 15.

This clonotype was seen a handful of times. What it binds is not known. TCRdb called the 5' RACE reads again in MiXCR, with one record for every CDR3 protein. The table records a few hundred thousand distinct CDR3 sequences, roughly 7.2% of them present only once. CDR3 length equals 11 residues. CDR1 and CDR2 (germline): KGHSH, LQKENI. The germline V and J ends were trimmed by 5 bases and 8 bases, with 6 bases remaining between them. The sequence was obtained from a young man who received the YFV17D yellow fever vaccine. The rearrangement links TRBV18 to TRBJ1-4, with D unclear. The sample was CD4+ T cells sorted from PBMCs, taken 15 days after the yellow fever booster vaccination. The CDR3 DNA reads TGTGCCAGCTCAAAGACCGAAAAACTGTTTTTT. It is translated as CASSKTEKLFF.